The present entry profiles one TCR beta chain with its context. What it binds is not known. A much bigger clone sits one base away, suggesting this may be a read error. Those with hyperthyroidism were 18 to 65 years old, newly diagnosed, and ill for under 2 months. TCR beta CDR3 region amplification was performed from RNA transcripts. In the first-round RT-PCR of the TCR CDR3, the HTBI primer set was used. TCRdb fed the multiplex PCR reads into MiXCR, producing one record per CDR3 protein. This sample has about 340,000 distinct CDR3 sequences, with around 23% found just once. This sample was included in a study of T cells in Graves' hyperthyroidism and ophthalmopathy. General study points: The model made its ophthalmopathy prediction, and onset followed a median around 6.9 months later. Most clonotypes expanded in thyroid above 0.001 were likewise present in blood.

The CDR3 loop spans 12 amino acids. The chain is built from TRBV12-3 or TRBV12-4 and TRBJ1-2, with D perhaps matching TRBD1 (6 bases). This receptor was obtained from a woman in her forties or fifties with Graves' hyperthyroidism. Sequenced input: blood. The CDR3 DNA sequence: TGTGCCAGCAGTGACAGGAACTATGGCTACGCCTTC. Protein: CASSDRNYGYAF.